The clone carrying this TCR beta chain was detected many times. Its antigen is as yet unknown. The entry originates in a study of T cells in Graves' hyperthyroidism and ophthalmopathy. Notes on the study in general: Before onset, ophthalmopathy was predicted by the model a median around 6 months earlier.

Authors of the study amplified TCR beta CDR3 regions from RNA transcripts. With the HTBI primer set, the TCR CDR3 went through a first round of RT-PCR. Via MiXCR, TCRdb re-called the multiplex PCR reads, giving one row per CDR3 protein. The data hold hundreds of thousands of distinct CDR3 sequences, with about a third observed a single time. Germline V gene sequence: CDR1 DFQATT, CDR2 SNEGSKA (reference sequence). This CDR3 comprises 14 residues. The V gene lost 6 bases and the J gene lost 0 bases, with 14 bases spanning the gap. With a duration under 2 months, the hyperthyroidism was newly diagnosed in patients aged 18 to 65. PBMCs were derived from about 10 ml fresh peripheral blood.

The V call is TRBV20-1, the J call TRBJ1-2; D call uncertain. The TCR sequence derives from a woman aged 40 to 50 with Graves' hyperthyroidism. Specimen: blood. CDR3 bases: TGCAGTGCAAGGGCCCACAGCACTAACTATGGCTACACCTTC. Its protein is CSARAHSTNYGYTF.